The sequence of this T cell receptor beta chain was determined in a study of blood T cell repertoires in COVID-19. Overall study: Specimens from acute and convalescent COVID-19 originated in the United States, Italy and Spain. In each case, the material was cDNA or gDNA derived from T cells, B-cell-depleted T cells, or PBMCs.

Participant ages covered roughly 18 to 89 years across 20 to 30 US areas. The V segment lost 6 bases and the J segment 5 bases; nucleotides outside the gene matches: 5. The length of the CDR3 is 15 residues. Looked up from germline, CDR1 is KGHDR and CDR2 is SFDVKD. Methods used by the authors: The authors estimated nucleated cell counts from reference gene primer amplification. Profiling relied on immunoSEQ multiplex PCR, and the TCRdb table lists in-frame clones only, not all of them. That table gives V, J and clone size, and the DNA gave D and trimming. The data show some 320,000 clones, about 87% seen once.

This chain links TRBV24-1 with TRBJ2-2, with 10 bases matching TRBD1. The material sequenced was PBMCs or T cells enriched from blood (not recorded which). The source of this sequence is a woman aged 30 to 39 who had recovered from COVID-19. In nucleotides, the CDR3 is TGTGCCACCAGTCCCAGGACAGGGGGAACCGGGGAGCTGTTTTTT. Amino acids: CATSPRTGGTGELFF.